This T cell receptor (beta chain) was found in a study of brain metastases from non-small cell lung cancer. Study results and caveats: Metastases had sparse T cells but largely shared repertoires with primaries. Expanded T-cell clones appeared in approximately 67% of brain metastases over primaries. Compared with primary tumors, brain metastases showed less T-cell infiltration.

The method was immunoSEQ multiplex PCR; TCRdb's version includes in-frame clones alone and lacks a portion of them. Among some 6,000 clones listed, roughly 80% were seen once. Concerning this clone: As yet, its antigen is unknown.

CDR3 length: 14 amino acids. Trimming left V 6 bases short and J 5 bases short, with 18 bases between. Germline V gene lookup returns CDR1 SGHRS and CDR2 YFSETQ. The sequenced material came from primary lung tumor tissue. The chain has TRBV5-1 and TRBJ2-7; D call uncertain. The receptor's source is a donor aged 40 or older with non-small cell lung cancer. The DNA for the CDR3 is TGCGCCAGCACTCCGGGTCAACCCCTGGACGAGCAGTACTTC. Translation: CASTPGQPLDEQYF.